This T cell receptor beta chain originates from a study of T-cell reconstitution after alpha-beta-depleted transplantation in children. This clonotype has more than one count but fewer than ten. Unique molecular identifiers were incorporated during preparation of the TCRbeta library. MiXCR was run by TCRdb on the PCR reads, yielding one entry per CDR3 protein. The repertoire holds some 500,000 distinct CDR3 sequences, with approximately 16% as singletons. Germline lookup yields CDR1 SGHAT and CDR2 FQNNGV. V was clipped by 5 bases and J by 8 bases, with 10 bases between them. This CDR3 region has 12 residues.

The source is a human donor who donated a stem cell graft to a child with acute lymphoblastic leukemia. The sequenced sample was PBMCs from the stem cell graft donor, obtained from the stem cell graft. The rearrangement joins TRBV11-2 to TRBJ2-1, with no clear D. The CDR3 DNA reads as TGTGCCAGCAGCCGCCGGACGGATGAGCAGTTCTTC. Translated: CASSRRTDEQFF.